The 12 T cell receptor beta chains listed next were all sequenced from one sample in a study of PD-L1 blockade in urothelial cancer. TCRdb's copy holds only in-frame clones and misses some; the assay was immunoSEQ multiplex PCR. This repertoire shows 90,000 to 120,000 clones, approximately 85% found once; its top ten account for about 2.6%. Material: PBMCs, obtained around atezolizumab (anti-PD-L1) treatment. The source of these receptors is a man aged 45 to 65 with urothelial cancer.

This chain links TRBV28 with TRBJ2-3; 9 bases match TRBD2. This CDR3 has 19 amino acids. The germline gives CDR1 MDHEN, CDR2 SYDVKM. V gave up 3 bases and J gave up 0 bases; unmatched junction bases: 13. In DNA form, the CDR3 reads TGTGCCAGCAGTTTTCGGGGGACTAGACTAGCGGCTAGCACAGATACGCAGTATTTT. Translating gives CASSFRGTRLAASTDTQYF.

The chain joins TRBV7-3 to TRBJ2-6; possibly TRBD2 for D (5 bases). CDR3 length equals 19 residues. CDR1 and CDR2 from the germline V gene are SGHTA and FQGTGA. The V end lost 5 bases, the J end lost 0 bases, and 20 bases lay between the germline ends. Here the CDR3 reads CASSPRIGSVTSGANVLTF. The CDR3 region has the DNA TGTGCCAGCAGCCCAAGGATCGGTAGCGTCACCTCTGGGGCCAACGTCCTGACTTTC.

The chain carries TRBV4-1 and TRBJ2-3; D remains unclear. This CDR3 contains 20 residues. The V end was cut by 2 bases, the J end by 3 bases, with 27 bases between. Germline V gene data show CDR1 as MGHRA and CDR2 as YSYEKL. The CDR3 DNA reads as TGCGCCAGCAGCCAACAGTGGTTGGGTGGGCACAGCACAAAAACAGATACGCAGTATTTT. It specifies CASSQQWLGGHSTKTDTQYF.

The chain has TRBV7-2 and TRBJ1-2; TRBD1 is a possible D gene (5 bases). Between the trimmed V and J ends, which lost 2 bases and 4 bases, there was a span of 17 bases. The germline V gene encodes CDR1 SGHTA and CDR2 FQGNSA. The CDR3 runs 16 residues. CDR3 sequence: CASSLSAGRGGYGYTF. The CDR3 DNA is TGTGCCAGCAGCTTAAGTGCGGGGAGGGGTGGCTATGGCTACACCTTC.

The gene calls are TRBV6-1 and TRBJ1-5; 12 nucleotides align to TRBD1. CDR1 and CDR2 (germline): MNHNS, SASEGT. V trimming: 2 bases; J trimming: 4 bases; junction bases outside the gene matches: 6. The CDR3 contains 17 residues. CDR3 region: CASSERRGQGANQPQHF. The CDR3 DNA follows: TGTGCCAGCAGTGAAAGGAGGGGACAGGGGGCGAATCAGCCCCAGCATTTT.

This clone was seen only a few times. The rearrangement joins TRBV19 to TRBJ1-5, with unresolved D. The CDR3 covers 9 residues. The V end lost 8 bases, the J end lost 11 bases, and 7 bases lay between the germline ends. Germline values: CDR1 LNHDA, CDR2 SQIVND (reference sequence). The CDR3 DNA sequence: TGTGCCAGTGGGGAGGCCCAGCATTTT. Its protein is CASGEAQHF.

J is TRBJ2-1 and V is TRBV27; 9 nucleotides match TRBD2. This CDR3 is built from 15 residues. Germline CDR1 and CDR2: MNHEY and SMNVEV (reference sequence). Losses at the gene ends were 6 bases for V and 7 bases for J; bases not matched to a gene: 10. The CDR3 loop reads CASSRGRGRANEQFF. DNA for the CDR3: TGTGCCAGCAGCCGGGGGCGCGGGAGGGCAAATGAGCAGTTCTTC.

V usage is TRBV5-8 and J usage is TRBJ1-5; the match to TRBD1 covers 7 bases. This CDR3 region has 17 residues. Per germline, CDR1 SGHTS and CDR2 YDEGEE. The ends lost 4 bases at V and 0 bases at J; junction bases unmatched: 10. CDR3 DNA: TGTGCCAGCAGCGCCACTCTACAGGGGACTAGCAATCAGCCCCAGCATTTT. It yields the protein CASSATLQGTSNQPQHF.

The chain combines TRBV7-8 with TRBJ1-5; TRBD1 is a possible D gene (5 bases). Trimming removed 1 base from V and 2 bases from J, with 15 bases in between. The CDR3 contains 17 residues. Germline values: CDR1 SGHVS, CDR2 FQNEAQ. As DNA, the CDR3 is TGTGCCAGCAGCTTAGTGTGGGCAAGGGGCGGCAATCAGCCCCAGCATTTT. Translated, it gives CASSLVWARGGNQPQHF.

This CDR3 is CASSQGPAPAGNNEQFF. The CDR3 region has the DNA TGCGCCAGCAGCCAAGGTCCTGCCCCGGCAGGGAACAATGAGCAGTTCTTC. The rearrangement links TRBV4-1 to TRBJ2-1; D is perhaps TRBD1 (5 bases). The CDR3 is made up of 17 amino acids. The ends were cut back, 1 base at V and 5 bases at J, with 18 bases in the middle. Germline CDR1 reads MGHRA; CDR2 reads YSYEKL.

This clone was seen once. CDR3 DNA: TGTGCCAGCACCACCCCCGGGACAGGGGTGTCACCCCTCCACTTT. Translating gives CASTTPGTGVSPLHF. This rearrangement joins TRBV28 to TRBJ1-6, with 10 bases matching TRBD1. The CDR3 sequence is 15 residues long. The germline V gene has CDR1 MDHEN and CDR2 SYDVKM. The ends lost 7 bases at V and 10 bases at J; junction bases unmatched: 10. Full variable domain (remainder filled in from reference TRBV28 and TRBJ1-6): DVKVTQSSRYLVKRTGEKVFLECVQDMDHENMFWYRQDPGLGLRLIYFSYDVKMKEKGDIPEGYSVSREKKERFSLILESASTNQTSMYLCASTTPGTGVSPLHFGNGTRLTVT.

V gene TRBV6-1 combines with J gene TRBJ2-3, with TRBD1 matching over 8 bases. CDR1 and CDR2 from the germline V gene are MNHNS and SASEGT. V lost 2 bases, J lost 4 bases, and 5 bases stayed unmatched. The CDR3 is made up of 15 amino acids. CDR3 sequence (DNA): TGTGCCAGCAGTGAATTAGGACAGGGTTCAGATACGCAGTATTTT. This sequence encodes CASSELGQGSDTQYF.